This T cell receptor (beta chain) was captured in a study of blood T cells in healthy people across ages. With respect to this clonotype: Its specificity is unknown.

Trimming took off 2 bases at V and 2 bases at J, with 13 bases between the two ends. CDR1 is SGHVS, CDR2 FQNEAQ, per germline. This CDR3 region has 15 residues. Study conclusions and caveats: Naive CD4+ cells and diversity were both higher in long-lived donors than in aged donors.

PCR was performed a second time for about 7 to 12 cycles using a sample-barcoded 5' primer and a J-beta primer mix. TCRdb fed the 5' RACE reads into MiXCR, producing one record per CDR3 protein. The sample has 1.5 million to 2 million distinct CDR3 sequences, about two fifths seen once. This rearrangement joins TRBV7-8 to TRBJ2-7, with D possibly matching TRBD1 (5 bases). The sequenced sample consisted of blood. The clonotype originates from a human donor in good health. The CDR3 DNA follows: TGTGCCAGCAGCTTATTGACAGAATTGCCCTACGAGCAGTACTTC. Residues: CASSLLTELPYEQYF.